This is a list of T cell receptor beta chains from one sample in a study of T cells in tumors after PD-1 blockade. Profiling relied on immunoSEQ multiplex PCR, and the TCRdb table lists in-frame clones only, not all of them. This sample has around 45,000 clones, with about four fifths found just once. The sequencing here drew on PBMCs, taken before anti-PD-1 treatment. All receptors derive from a human donor with basal cell carcinoma. Both conserved end residues are part of each CDR3. A D gene is named only where the DNA matches it firmly. Expanded clones are given a class, and other clones once, few, many or no size at all.

TGTGCCAGTAGTATCCCGCGGCAGACTTCCAATCAGCCCCAGCATTTT | CASSIPRQTSNQPQHF | NA | TRBJ1-5 | TRBV19 | NA
TGTGCCAGCAGCTCCCAGGGAGCAACTAATGAAAAACTGTTTTTT | CASSSQGATNEKLFF | NA | TRBJ1-4 | TRBV5-6 | NA
TGTGCCACCAGCAGAGTCGCCGACAGGGGGGCCTACAATGAGCAGTTCTTC | CATSRVADRGAYNEQFF | NA | TRBJ2-1 | TRBV15 | TRBD1
TGCGCCAGCAGCCGTAGCGGGGTTAGCACAGATACGCAGTATTTT | CASSRSGVSTDTQYF | NA | TRBJ2-3 | TRBV4-1 | TRBD2
TGTGCCAGCTCACCCGGGGGCCCGTCCTACGAGCAGTACTTC | CASSPGGPSYEQYF | few | TRBJ2-7 | TRBV18 | NA
TGTGCCAGCAGCTTATTTTCGGGAGGGTACGCCGGGGAGCTGTTTTTT | CASSLFSGGYAGELFF | NA | TRBJ2-2 | TRBV7-3 | TRBD2
TGTGCCAGCAGCCATCCTAGCGGGAGCTCCTACAATGAGCAGTTCTTC | CASSHPSGSSYNEQFF | few | TRBJ2-1 | TRBV16 | TRBD2
TGTGCCAGCACCCGTAGTATACGGTCTGAAGCTTTCTTT | CASTRSIRSEAFF | few | TRBJ1-1 | TRBV9 | NA
TGTGCCAGCAGCAGGGACAGGGGCAGTGCTTTCTTT | CASSRDRGSAFF | once | TRBJ1-1 | TRBV12-3/TRBV12-4 | TRBD1
TGTGCCACCAGGAGATGGGACAGCTACAATGAGCAGTTCTTC | CATRRWDSYNEQFF | few | TRBJ2-1 | TRBV24-1 | TRBD1
TGTGCCAGCAGCACCGGGACAGGGGTCGAGCAGTTCTTC | CASSTGTGVEQFF | once | TRBJ2-1 | TRBV5-1 | TRBD1
TGTGCCAGCAGTGAATATACCAGGGGAGAGACCCAGTACTTC | CASSEYTRGETQYF | NA | TRBJ2-5 | TRBV2 | NA
TGTGCCAGCAGTGAATGGGGGGACACAGATACGCAGTATTTT | CASSEWGDTDTQYF | NA | TRBJ2-3 | TRBV2 | NA
TGTGCCAGCAGTACCGGACAGTGGAATCAGCCCCAGCATTTT | CASSTGQWNQPQHF | NA | TRBJ1-5 | TRBV6-5 | NA
TGTGCCAGCAGTTACTCACAGGCGATTAGCAATCAGCCCCAGCATTTT | CASSYSQAISNQPQHF | NA | TRBJ1-5 | TRBV6-6 | NA
TGTGCCGGCCTGCGGCAGGGGGGCACTGAAGCTTTCTTT | CAGLRQGGTEAFF | NA | TRBJ1-1 | TRBV6-5 | TRBD1
TGTGCCAGCAGCCAGAGCACAGATACGCAGTATTTT | CASSQSTDTQYF | NA | TRBJ2-3 | TRBV7-3 | NA
TGTGCCAGCAGTTTGGAGCACTACGAGCAGTACTTC | CASSLEHYEQYF | NA | TRBJ2-7 | TRBV28 | NA
TGCAGCGTTGAAGGGGATCACAGAGGAACGGATACGCAGTATTTT | CSVEGDHRGTDTQYF | once | TRBJ2-3 | TRBV29-1 | NA
TGTGCCAGCACAGATACGCAGTATTTT | CASTDTQYF | NA | TRBJ2-3 | TRBV27 | NA
TGTGCCAGCTCACGGAACCCCGGGACGCCGAACACTGAAGCTTTCTTT | CASSRNPGTPNTEAFF | NA | TRBJ1-1 | TRBV18 | NA
TGTGCCAGCAGTTACTCGCGAGTGGACGGACCCTACGAGCAGTACTTC | CASSYSRVDGPYEQYF | NA | TRBJ2-7 | TRBV6-2/TRBV6-3 | NA
TGTGCCAGCAACAACGTTGGGACTAGCGGGGGGGCCCGCCAAGAGACCCAGTACTTC | CASNNVGTSGGARQETQYF | NA | TRBJ2-5 | TRBV3-1/TRBV3-2 | TRBD2
TGTGCCAGCTCACCACCCCTGAGAGGGGGCAGTGGCTACACCTTC | CASSPPLRGGSGYTF | NA | TRBJ1-2 | TRBV18 | TRBD1
TGTGCCAGCAGCCAATTGGGACAGGGCTACGAGCAGTACTTC | CASSQLGQGYEQYF | NA | TRBJ2-7 | TRBV3-1/TRBV3-2 | TRBD1
TGTGCCAGTAGTATAGTAGGGCCCCAGCATTTT | CASSIVGPQHF | NA | TRBJ1-5 | TRBV19 | NA
TGTGCCAGCAGCTTAGAAAGGGGGCAGGATGGCTACACCTTC | CASSLERGQDGYTF | NA | TRBJ1-2 | TRBV7-8 | TRBD1
TGTGCCAGCAGCCCTAAAGGAAGGACAGGGTTTACTCAGCCCCAGCATTTT | CASSPKGRTGFTQPQHF | NA | TRBJ1-5 | TRBV2 | TRBD1
TGTGCCAGCAGCTCTAGTATCCGGGGGGCCAGCTCCTATAATTCACCCCTCCACTTT | CASSSSIRGASSYNSPLHF | few | TRBJ1-6 | TRBV11-2 | NA
TGTGCCGGGGGGAGAGACGGCTACACCTTC | CAGGRDGYTF | NA | TRBJ1-2 | TRBV30 | NA
TGTGCCAGCAGTCCGTTCGCATCGGGAGGGCGAACCGGGGAGCTGTTTTTT | CASSPFASGGRTGELFF | NA | TRBJ2-2 | TRBV27 | TRBD2
TGTGCCAGCAGCCGGGACAGGGGACACTTAGGAAACACCATATATTTT | CASSRDRGHLGNTIYF | NA | TRBJ1-3 | TRBV2 | TRBD1
TGTGCCAGCAGTGAAACCTCTGGAAACACCATATATTTT | CASSETSGNTIYF | few | TRBJ1-3 | TRBV6-1 | NA
TGTGCCAGCAGCTTAGGCGGGGGGTCGCCAGGGGAGCTGTTTTTT | CASSLGGGSPGELFF | NA | TRBJ2-2 | TRBV7-7 | TRBD2
TGCGCCAGCAGTCCCGAGACAGGGGGCGCTTCTGAAGCTTTCTTT | CASSPETGGASEAFF | NA | TRBJ1-1 | TRBV10-1 | TRBD1
TGTGCCAGCAGCCCCCTGAAGACCCTGCTGTACAATGAGCAGTTCTTC | CASSPLKTLLYNEQFF | NA | TRBJ2-1 | TRBV5-4 | NA
TGTGCCATCAGTGATTGGGGTGGCAATCAGCCCCAGCATTTT | CAISDWGGNQPQHF | NA | TRBJ1-5 | TRBV10-3 | NA
TGCGCCAGCAGCCAAGTAAATATGGGACTAGCGGGAGTTGAGACCCAGTACTTC | CASSQVNMGLAGVETQYF | few | TRBJ2-5 | TRBV4-1 | TRBD2
TGCGCCAGCAGCTTGTTGGGCGAAAAACTGTTTTTT | CASSLLGEKLFF | NA | TRBJ1-4 | TRBV5-1 | NA
TGCGCCAGCAGCTTGTCCTGGGGACAGTTCTCCTACGAGCAGTACTTC | CASSLSWGQFSYEQYF | NA | TRBJ2-7 | TRBV5-1 | TRBD1
TGTGCCAGTAGTATTTGGCACAGGCACCACGAGCAGTACTTC | CASSIWHRHHEQYF | NA | TRBJ2-7 | TRBV19 | NA
TGTGCCACCAGCATTGGACAGGGGAATCAAGAGACCCAGTACTTC | CATSIGQGNQETQYF | NA | TRBJ2-5 | TRBV15 | TRBD1
TGCACCAGCAGCCAAGATAGTCCGGGCGTCTCCTACGAGCAGTACTTC | CTSSQDSPGVSYEQYF | NA | TRBJ2-7 | TRBV1 | NA
TGTGCCAGCAGTTATCGCAGAAACTATGGCTACACCTTC | CASSYRRNYGYTF | NA | TRBJ1-2 | TRBV6-2/TRBV6-3 | NA
TGCGCCAGCAGCTTAAGCGGGGATGTCGATGAAAAACTGTTTTTT | CASSLSGDVDEKLFF | NA | TRBJ1-4 | TRBV4-1 | NA
TGTGCCAGCAGTTTCACCGGGGAGCTGTTTTTT | CASSFTGELFF | NA | TRBJ2-2 | TRBV12-3/TRBV12-4 | NA
TGCGCCAGCAGCCTGGGGACAGCAACGGCAGATACGCAGTATTTT | CASSLGTATADTQYF | NA | TRBJ2-3 | TRBV5-1 | TRBD1
TGTGCCAGCAGCTTGGTTAGCGGGAGGAACTCCTACGAGCAGTACTTC | CASSLVSGRNSYEQYF | NA | TRBJ2-7 | TRBV5-4 | TRBD2
TGTGCCAGTACCCTGGACAGGGGAGGTGGAGACTACACCTTC | CASTLDRGGGDYTF | NA | TRBJ1-2 | TRBV19 | TRBD1
TGTGCCAGTAGGACAGGCGGGGCCTACGAGCAGTACTTC | CASRTGGAYEQYF | few | TRBJ2-7 | TRBV19 | NA
TGTGCCAGCAGCTTTGAGGGGGCTGGCAATCAGCCCCAGCATTTT | CASSFEGAGNQPQHF | NA | TRBJ1-5 | TRBV7-2 | TRBD1
TGTGCCAGCAGTCCGCGGGCCCCGACGGGCGAGCAGTACTTC | CASSPRAPTGEQYF | NA | TRBJ2-7 | TRBV6-5 | NA
TGTGCCAGTAGTTTGACAGGGGTTAGGGAGACCCAGTACTTC | CASSLTGVRETQYF | NA | TRBJ2-5 | TRBV19 | TRBD1
TGTGCCTGGACCTTAAAGGGGCAATACCAAGAGACCCAGTACTTC | CAWTLKGQYQETQYF | NA | TRBJ2-5 | TRBV30 | NA
TGTGCCAGCAGCTTAGAGGGGTATAGGTTAGAGACCCAGTACTTC | CASSLEGYRLETQYF | NA | TRBJ2-5 | TRBV5-6 | NA
TGTGCCAGCAGCTTACGTCCGGGACTAGCGGGAGCCTACGAGCAGTACTTC | CASSLRPGLAGAYEQYF | NA | TRBJ2-7 | TRBV13 | TRBD2